The 14 T cell receptor beta chains in this list originate from one sample, sequenced in a study of early T cells in non-severe SARS-CoV-2 infection. TCRdb used MiXCR to reprocess the 5' RACE reads, holding one entry per CDR3 protein. The sample contains roughly 100,000 distinct CDR3 sequences, under 15% of which appear only once. Sample: whole blood. These receptors came from an adult who was a healthcare worker with PCR-confirmed SARS-CoV-2 infection or an uninfected control (not recorded which).

In this sample, this clonotype turned up many times. The chain is built from TRBV6-5 and TRBJ2-1; TRBD2 is a possible D gene (6 bases). V lost 4 bases and J lost 0, with 10 bases in between. There are 15 residues in the CDR3. Germline V gives CDR1 MNHEY, CDR2 SVGAGI. The CDR3 loop is CASSSSGSSYNEQFF. The CDR3 DNA reads as TGTGCCAGCAGTTCCTCCGGGAGCTCCTACAATGAGCAGTTCTTC.

This clonotype was counted at least ten times. V gene TRBV4-3 combines with J gene TRBJ1-2; TRBD1 aligns across 8 bases. The germline gives CDR1 LGHNA, CDR2 YSLEER. This CDR3 has 15 residues. The V gene end was trimmed by 1 base and the J gene end by 6 bases; junction bases not matched to a gene: 7. The CDR3 nucleotides read TGCGCCAGCAGCCAAGCGAGGACAGGGAAAGATGGCTACACCTTC. This sequence encodes CASSQARTGKDGYTF.

The CDR3 sequence is CASSPQSSNTEAFF. The DNA of the CDR3 is TGTGCCAGCAGCCCCCAATCCTCAAACACTGAAGCTTTCTTT. The J gene is TRBJ1-1, the V gene TRBV12-3 or TRBV12-4; D is unresolved. The V end was cut by 6 bases, the J end by 2 bases, with 13 bases between. This CDR3 contains 14 residues.

V gene TRBV29-1 combines with J gene TRBJ1-1; TRBD1 aligns across 9 bases. The CDR3 has 14 residues. J gave up 0 bases and V 3 bases, and 2 bases lay outside the gene matches. The germline V gene encodes CDR1 SQVTM and CDR2 ANQGSEA. Written as DNA, the CDR3 is TGCAGCGTTGAGGACAGGGGCTTGAACACTGAAGCTTTCTTT. Translated, it gives CSVEDRGLNTEAFF.

This clonotype has at least ten counts. The CDR3 spells CASSLGTANTEAFF. The CDR3 DNA sequence: TGTGCCAGCAGCTTAGGAACAGCGAACACTGAAGCTTTCTTT. This chain links TRBV7-9 with TRBJ1-1; no definite D call. Germline values: CDR1 SEHNR, CDR2 FQNEAQ (reference sequence). V lost 1 base to trimming and J lost 1 base, with 7 bases between them. The CDR3 length is 14 residues.

The sample holds many counts of this clonotype. The chain carries TRBV5-1 and TRBJ1-5, with D tentatively TRBD1 (5 bases). The CDR3 runs 15 residues. The V end lost 0 bases, the J end lost 5 bases, and 12 bases lay between the germline ends. Germline values: CDR1 SGHRS, CDR2 YFSETQ. The CDR3 region is CASSLGTSKDQPQHF. The CDR3 DNA reads as TGCGCCAGCAGCTTGGGGACATCGAAAGATCAGCCCCAGCATTTT.

This clonotype was seen repeatedly, ten times or more. This chain connects TRBV6-5 to TRBJ1-1; perhaps TRBD1 as D (5 bases). Germline CDR1 MNHEY, CDR2 SVGAGI. CDR3 size: 15 residues. V shed 5 bases and J shed 0 bases, with 13 bases lying between them. CDR3 nucleotides: TGTGCCAGCAGTCTCAACGGGGCTTTGAACACTGAAGCTTTCTTT. This translates into CASSLNGALNTEAFF.

There are a few counts of this clonotype. The chain joins TRBV9 to TRBJ2-7; 10 bases align to TRBD1. The CDR3 totals 17 residues. Losses at the gene ends were 4 bases for V and 2 bases for J; bases not matched to a gene: 12. CDR1 is SGDLS, CDR2 YYNGEE, per germline. The chain's CDR3 is CASSNSPSGQGAYEQYF. CDR3 DNA sequence: TGTGCCAGCAGCAACTCTCCATCCGGACAGGGGGCCTACGAGCAGTACTTC.

The V and J genes are TRBV20-1 and TRBJ2-1; D is unclear. V was trimmed by 1 base and J by 2 bases, leaving 12 bases between them. CDR1 is DFQATT, CDR2 SNEGSKA, per germline (reference sequence). This CDR3 has 15 amino acids. The CDR3: CSARVRPAAYNEQFF. Here the CDR3 DNA reads TGCAGTGCTAGAGTTCGCCCTGCCGCCTACAATGAGCAGTTCTTC.

At least ten counts were recorded for this clonotype. The V and J genes are TRBV6-1 and TRBJ2-4; D is possibly TRBD1 (6 bases). The CDR3 consists of 15 residues. Germline V CDR1 and CDR2: MNHNS, SASEGT. V was clipped by 7 bases and J by 12 bases, with 25 bases between them. The chain's CDR3 is CASILDSLEGLSQYF. CDR3 bases: TGTGCCAGCATATTGGACAGCCTAGAGGGATTGAGTCAGTACTTC.

The rearrangement links TRBV7-9 to TRBJ2-1; 11 bases map to TRBD2. CDR3 size: 17 residues. V lost 6 bases, J lost 1 base, and 8 bases stayed unmatched. In germline, CDR1 is SEHNR, CDR2 FQNEAQ (reference sequence). CDR3 sequence reads: CASSLTSGIRSYNEQFF. The CDR3 nucleotides are TGTGCCAGCAGTCTGACTAGCGGGATCCGGTCCTACAATGAGCAGTTCTTC.

This clonotype has just one count. The chain recombines TRBV25-1 with TRBJ2-7; D call uncertain. V was shortened by 1 base and J by 0 bases, with 4 bases between the two germline ends. The germline V gene has CDR1 MGHDK and CDR2 SYGVNS. The CDR3 length is 13 residues. The CDR3 sequence is CASSESSSYEQYF. For the CDR3, the DNA is TGTGCCAGCAGTGAATCTAGCTCCTACGAGCAGTACTTC.

The chain links TRBV4-1 to TRBJ2-1; a possible D gene is TRBD2 (5 bases). CDR1 and CDR2 (germline): MGHRA, YSYEKL. V dropped 3 bases and J dropped 0 bases, with 12 bases sitting between them. There are 16 residues in the CDR3. The CDR3: CASSQRAASSYNEQFF. CDR3 nucleotides: TGCGCCAGCAGCCAGAGAGCGGCGAGCTCCTACAATGAGCAGTTCTTC.

The chain combines TRBV12-3 or TRBV12-4 with TRBJ1-2, with a possible D match to TRBD1 (6 bases). V shed 5 bases and J shed 7 bases, with 11 bases lying between them. This CDR3 region has 12 residues. CDR3 bases: TGTGCCAGCAGTAACAGGGTTGGTGGCTACACCTTC. This gives the protein CASSNRVGGYTF.